Listed below are T cell receptor beta chains from one sample, sequenced in a study of beta chain features in type 1 diabetes. TCRdb's table, derived via immunoSEQ multiplex PCR, lists solely in-frame clones and lacks some. Here the sample spans some 900,000 clones, roughly a sixth being singletons. Sequencing used naive CD4+ T cells from blood. The receptors originated from a woman aged 18-30 years in good health. The CDR3 runs from the conserved cysteine through the conserved F or W. D genes are given only for firm matches. Where a row states a size, it is once, few, many or the class of an expanded clone; other rows omit it.

J: TRBJ2-3
D: TRBD2
size: -
V: TRBV18
CDR3: CASSAGGRTDTQYF
DNA: TGTGCCAGCTCCGCTGGCGGGAGGACGGATACGCAGTATTTT

J: TRBJ1-2
D: -
size: few
V: TRBV7-9
CDR3: CASSLSSNANYGYTF
DNA: TGTGCCAGCAGCCTCAGTTCCAACGCTAACTATGGCTACACCTTC

J: TRBJ2-3
D: -
size: -
V: TRBV9
CDR3: CASSPGPGSDTQYF
DNA: TGTGCCAGCAGCCCCGGCCCGGGTTCAGATACGCAGTATTTT

J: TRBJ2-3
D: -
size: -
V: TRBV9
CDR3: CASSGSTDTQYF
DNA: TGTGCCAGCAGCGGAAGCACAGATACGCAGTATTTT

J: TRBJ2-7
D: -
size: -
V: TRBV7-8
CDR3: CASSQVTGYEQYF
DNA: TGTGCCAGCAGCCAGGTGACCGGCTACGAGCAGTACTTC

J: TRBJ2-7
D: -
size: few
V: TRBV5-1
CDR3: CASSLVLGGTEVKQYF
DNA: TGCGCCAGCAGCTTGGTACTAGGGGGAACCGAAGTCAAGCAGTACTTC

J: TRBJ2-7
D: -
size: -
V: TRBV7-2
CDR3: CASSLMRGNEQYF
DNA: TGTGCCAGCAGCTTAATGCGTGGCAACGAGCAGTACTTC

J: TRBJ2-7
D: -
size: few
V: TRBV4-3
CDR3: CASSQGTGSASSYEQYF
DNA: TGCGCCAGCAGCCAAGGAACAGGGTCGGCGAGCTCCTACGAGCAGTACTTC

J: TRBJ2-3
D: TRBD2
size: few
V: TRBV7-9
CDR3: CASSLLAGGTDTQYF
DNA: TGTGCCAGCAGCTTACTAGCGGGAGGCACAGATACGCAGTATTTT

J: TRBJ2-1
D: -
size: -
V: TRBV18
CDR3: CASSPYTDNEQFF
DNA: TGTGCCAGCTCACCCTATACGGACAATGAGCAGTTCTTC

J: TRBJ2-1
D: -
size: -
V: TRBV11-3
CDR3: CASSPRWHNEQFF
DNA: TGTGCCAGCAGCCCCCGTTGGCACAATGAGCAGTTCTTC

J: TRBJ1-1
D: -
size: few
V: TRBV28
CDR3: CASSLGTEAEAFF
DNA: TGTGCCAGCAGTTTAGGGACGGAGGCTGAAGCTTTCTTT

J: TRBJ2-6
D: -
size: -
V: TRBV6-1
CDR3: CASSASSSAANVLTF
DNA: TGTGCCAGCAGCGCCAGTTCCTCGGCGGCCAACGTCCTGACTTTC

J: TRBJ2-7
D: TRBD2
size: few
V: TRBV4-3
CDR3: CASSQALAGGEQYF
DNA: TGCGCCAGCAGCCAAGCACTAGCGGGAGGCGAGCAGTACTTC

J: TRBJ2-3
D: -
size: few
V: TRBV2
CDR3: CASRGSSADTQYF
DNA: TGTGCCAGCAGGGGGTCTAGCGCAGATACGCAGTATTTT

J: TRBJ2-1
D: -
size: -
V: TRBV27
CDR3: CASSLYAGRLNEQFF
DNA: TGTGCCAGCAGTTTATACGCGGGTCGACTCAATGAGCAGTTCTTC

J: TRBJ2-3
D: TRBD1
size: -
V: TRBV7-9
CDR3: CASRDRGADTQYF
DNA: TGTGCCAGCCGAGACAGGGGGGCAGATACGCAGTATTTT

J: TRBJ1-4
D: -
size: -
V: TRBV4-3
CDR3: CASSQVRGNEKLFF
DNA: TGCGCCAGCAGCCAAGTACGGGGTAATGAAAAACTGTTTTTT

J: TRBJ2-3
D: -
size: -
V: TRBV7-8
CDR3: CASSYKRFSTDTQYF
DNA: TGTGCCAGCAGCTACAAGCGGTTTAGCACAGATACGCAGTATTTT

J: TRBJ2-5
D: TRBD1
size: -
V: TRBV19
CDR3: CAGIPLRTGSGEETQYF
DNA: TGTGCCGGCATCCCTTTAAGGACAGGGTCGGGGGAAGAGACCCAGTACTTC

J: TRBJ2-7
D: TRBD2
size: few
V: TRBV7-2
CDR3: CASSSASGGAYEQYF
DNA: TGTGCCAGCAGCTCAGCTAGCGGCGGAGCGTACGAGCAGTACTTC

J: TRBJ2-1
D: TRBD2
size: few
V: TRBV7-3
CDR3: CASSLALKPGLARGNEQFF
DNA: TGTGCCAGCAGCTTAGCCCTAAAACCGGGACTAGCGAGAGGGAATGAGCAGTTCTTC